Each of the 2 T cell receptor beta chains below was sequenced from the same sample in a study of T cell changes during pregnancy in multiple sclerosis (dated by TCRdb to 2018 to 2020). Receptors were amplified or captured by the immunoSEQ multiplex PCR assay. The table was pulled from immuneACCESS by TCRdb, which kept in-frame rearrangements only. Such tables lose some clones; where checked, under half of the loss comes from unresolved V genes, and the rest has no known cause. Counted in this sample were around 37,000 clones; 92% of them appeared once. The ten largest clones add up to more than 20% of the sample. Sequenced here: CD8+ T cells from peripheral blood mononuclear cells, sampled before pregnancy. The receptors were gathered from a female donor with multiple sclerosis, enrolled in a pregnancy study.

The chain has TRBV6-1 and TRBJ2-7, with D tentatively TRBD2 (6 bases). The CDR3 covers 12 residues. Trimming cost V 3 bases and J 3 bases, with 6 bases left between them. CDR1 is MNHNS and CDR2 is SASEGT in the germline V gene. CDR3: CASSERGYEQYF. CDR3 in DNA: TGTGCCAGCAGTGAGCGGGGCTACGAGCAGTACTTC.

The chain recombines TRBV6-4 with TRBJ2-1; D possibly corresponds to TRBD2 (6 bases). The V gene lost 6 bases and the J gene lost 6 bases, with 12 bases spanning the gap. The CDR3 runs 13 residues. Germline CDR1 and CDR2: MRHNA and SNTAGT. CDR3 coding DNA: TGTGCCAGCAGCCCGGAGGGTCCCAATGAGCAGTTCTTC. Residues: CASSPEGPNEQFF.